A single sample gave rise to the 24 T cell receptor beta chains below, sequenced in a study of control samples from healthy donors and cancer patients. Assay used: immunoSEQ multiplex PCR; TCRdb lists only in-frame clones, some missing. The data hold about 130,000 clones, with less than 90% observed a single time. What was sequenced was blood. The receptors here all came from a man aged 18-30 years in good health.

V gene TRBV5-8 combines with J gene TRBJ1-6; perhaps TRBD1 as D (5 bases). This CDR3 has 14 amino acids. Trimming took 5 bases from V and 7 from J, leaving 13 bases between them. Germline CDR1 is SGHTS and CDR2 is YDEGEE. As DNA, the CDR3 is TGTGCCAGCAGACCTACAGGAGGAAATTCACCCCTCCACTTT. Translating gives CASRPTGGNSPLHF.

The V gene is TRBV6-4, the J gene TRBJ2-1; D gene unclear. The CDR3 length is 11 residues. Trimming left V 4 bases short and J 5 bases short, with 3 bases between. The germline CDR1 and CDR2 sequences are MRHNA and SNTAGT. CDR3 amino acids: CASSVNNEQFF. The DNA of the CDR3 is TGTGCCAGCAGTGTAAACAATGAGCAGTTCTTC.

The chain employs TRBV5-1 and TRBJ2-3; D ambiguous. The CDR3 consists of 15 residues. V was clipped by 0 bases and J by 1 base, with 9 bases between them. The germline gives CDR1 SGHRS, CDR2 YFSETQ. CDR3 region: CASSLEGYRTDTQYF. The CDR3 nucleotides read TGCGCCAGCAGCTTGGAAGGTTATCGCACAGATACGCAGTATTTT. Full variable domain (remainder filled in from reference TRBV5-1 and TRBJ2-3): KAGVTQTPRYLIKTRGQQVTLSCSPISGHRSVSWYQQTPGQGLQFLFEYFSETQRNKGNFPGRFSGRQFSNSRSEMNVSTLELGDSALYLCASSLEGYRTDTQYFGPGTRLTVL.

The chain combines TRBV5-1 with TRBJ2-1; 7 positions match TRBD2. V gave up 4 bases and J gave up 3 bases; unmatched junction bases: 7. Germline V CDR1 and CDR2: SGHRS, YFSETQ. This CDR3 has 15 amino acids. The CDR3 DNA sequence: TGCGCCAGCAGCGGCCTAGCGGATCGCTACAATGAGCAGTTCTTC. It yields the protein CASSGLADRYNEQFF.

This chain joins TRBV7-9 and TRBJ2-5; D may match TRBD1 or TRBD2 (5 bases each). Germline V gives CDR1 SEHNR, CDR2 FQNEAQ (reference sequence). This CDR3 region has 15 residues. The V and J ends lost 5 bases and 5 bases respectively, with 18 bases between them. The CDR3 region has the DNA TGTGCCAGCAGCCGATTGACGGAAGGGGAGGAGACCCAGTACTTC. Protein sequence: CASSRLTEGEETQYF.

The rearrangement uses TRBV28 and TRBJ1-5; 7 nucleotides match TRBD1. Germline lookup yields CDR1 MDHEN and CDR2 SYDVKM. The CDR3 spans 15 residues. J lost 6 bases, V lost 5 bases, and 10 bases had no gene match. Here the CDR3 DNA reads TGTGCCAGCAGTCCACCGTCAGGGGGTGTTCAGCCCCAGCATTTT. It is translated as CASSPPSGGVQPQHF. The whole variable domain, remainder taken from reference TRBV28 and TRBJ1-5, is DVKVTQSSRYLVKRTGEKVFLECVQDMDHENMFWYRQDPGLGLRLIYFSYDVKMKEKGDIPEGYSVSREKKERFSLILESASTNQTSMYLCASSPPSGGVQPQHFGDGTRLSIL.

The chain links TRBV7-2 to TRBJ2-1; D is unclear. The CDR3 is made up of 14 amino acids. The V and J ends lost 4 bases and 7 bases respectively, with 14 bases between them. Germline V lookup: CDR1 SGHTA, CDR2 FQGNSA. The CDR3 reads CASSYQQPRNEQFF. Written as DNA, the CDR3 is TGTGCCAGCAGCTACCAGCAACCGAGGAATGAGCAGTTCTTC.

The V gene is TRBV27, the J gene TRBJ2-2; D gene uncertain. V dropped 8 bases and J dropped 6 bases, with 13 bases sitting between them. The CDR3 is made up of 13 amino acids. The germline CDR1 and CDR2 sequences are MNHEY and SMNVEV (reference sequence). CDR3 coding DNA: TGTGCCAGCCGCCACTTTGGGCCCGGGGAGCTGTTTTTT. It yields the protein CASRHFGPGELFF.

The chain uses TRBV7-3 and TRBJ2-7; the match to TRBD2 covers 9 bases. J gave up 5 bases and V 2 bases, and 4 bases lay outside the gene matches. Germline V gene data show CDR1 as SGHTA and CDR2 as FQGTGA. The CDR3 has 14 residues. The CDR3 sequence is CASSLAGTSNEQYF. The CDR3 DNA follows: TGTGCCAGCAGCTTAGCCGGGACTAGCAACGAGCAGTACTTC.

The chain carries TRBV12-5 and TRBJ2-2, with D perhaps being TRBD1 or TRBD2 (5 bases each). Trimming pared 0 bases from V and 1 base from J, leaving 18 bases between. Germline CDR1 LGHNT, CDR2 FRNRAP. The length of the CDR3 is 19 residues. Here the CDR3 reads CASGLVGGPGRLNTGELFF. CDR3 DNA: TGTGCTAGTGGTTTGGTAGGCGGTCCAGGGAGACTGAACACCGGGGAGCTGTTTTTT.

CDR3 loop: CSAPRGLEQYF. DNA of the CDR3: TGCAGTGCTCCCCGGGGTTTAGAGCAGTACTTC. The chain recombines TRBV20-1 with TRBJ2-7; D may be TRBD2 (5 bases). The germline V gene has CDR1 DFQATT and CDR2 SNEGSKA (reference sequence). V was trimmed by 5 bases and J by 7 bases, leaving 12 bases between them. This CDR3 contains 11 residues.

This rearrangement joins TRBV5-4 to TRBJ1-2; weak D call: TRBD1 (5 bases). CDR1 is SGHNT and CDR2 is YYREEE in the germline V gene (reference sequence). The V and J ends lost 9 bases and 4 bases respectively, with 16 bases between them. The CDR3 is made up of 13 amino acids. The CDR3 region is CATLAGGSYGYTF. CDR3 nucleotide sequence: TGTGCCACCCTGGCCGGGGGAAGCTATGGCTACACCTTC.

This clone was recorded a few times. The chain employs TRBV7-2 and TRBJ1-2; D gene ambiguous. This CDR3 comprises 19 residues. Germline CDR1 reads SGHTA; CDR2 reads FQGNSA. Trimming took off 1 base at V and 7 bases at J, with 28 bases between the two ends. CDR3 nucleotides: TGTGCCAGCAGCTTAGATGTTCTCTTCTCCTCGGCAAGAAGAGGTGGCTACACCTTC. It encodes CASSLDVLFSSARRGGYTF.

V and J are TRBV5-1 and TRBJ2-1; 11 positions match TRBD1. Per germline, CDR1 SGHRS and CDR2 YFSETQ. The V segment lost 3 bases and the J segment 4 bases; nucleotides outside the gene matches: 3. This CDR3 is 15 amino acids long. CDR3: CASSSRDRGYNEQFF. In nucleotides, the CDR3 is TGCGCCAGCAGCTCCCGGGACAGGGGGTACAATGAGCAGTTCTTC.

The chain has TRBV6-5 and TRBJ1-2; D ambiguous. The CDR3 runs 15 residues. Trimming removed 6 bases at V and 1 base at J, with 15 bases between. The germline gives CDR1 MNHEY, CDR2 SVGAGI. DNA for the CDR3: TGTGCCAGCAGCCGAGAGGAGGTTTATAACTATGGCTACACCTTC. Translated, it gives CASSREEVYNYGYTF.

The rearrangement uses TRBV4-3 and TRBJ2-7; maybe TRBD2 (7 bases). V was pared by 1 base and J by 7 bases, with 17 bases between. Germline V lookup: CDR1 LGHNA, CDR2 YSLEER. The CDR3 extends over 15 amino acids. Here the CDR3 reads CASSQASGGADEQYF. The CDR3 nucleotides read TGCGCCAGCAGCCAAGCCTCGGGGGGCGCGGATGAGCAGTACTTC.

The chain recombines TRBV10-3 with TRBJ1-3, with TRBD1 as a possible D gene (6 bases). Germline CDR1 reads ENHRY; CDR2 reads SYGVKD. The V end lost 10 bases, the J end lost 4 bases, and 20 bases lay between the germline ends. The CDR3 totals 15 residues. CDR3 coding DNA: TGTGCCACCTTGGGACAAGGCGGAGTCGGAAACACCATATATTTT. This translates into CATLGQGGVGNTIYF.

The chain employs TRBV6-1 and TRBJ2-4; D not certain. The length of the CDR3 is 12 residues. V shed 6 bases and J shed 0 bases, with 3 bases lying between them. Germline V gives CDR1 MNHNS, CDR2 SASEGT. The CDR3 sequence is CASRLAKNIQYF. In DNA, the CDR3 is TGTGCCAGCAGGTTAGCCAAAAACATTCAGTACTTC.

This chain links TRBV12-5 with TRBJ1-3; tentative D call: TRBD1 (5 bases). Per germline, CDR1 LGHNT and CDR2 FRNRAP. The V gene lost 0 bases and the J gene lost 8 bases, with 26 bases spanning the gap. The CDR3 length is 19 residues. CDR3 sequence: CASGLVRRGYAGEVDTIYF. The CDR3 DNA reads TGTGCTAGTGGTTTGGTAAGACGGGGCTATGCAGGCGAGGTGGACACCATATATTTT.

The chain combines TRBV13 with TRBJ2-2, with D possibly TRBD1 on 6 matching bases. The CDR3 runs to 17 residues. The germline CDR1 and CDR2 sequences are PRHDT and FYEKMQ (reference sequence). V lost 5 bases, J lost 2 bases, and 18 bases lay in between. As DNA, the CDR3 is TGTGCCAGCAGCCCCAGATCTACAGGGCGTAACACCGGGGAGCTGTTTTTT. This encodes CASSPRSTGRNTGELFF.

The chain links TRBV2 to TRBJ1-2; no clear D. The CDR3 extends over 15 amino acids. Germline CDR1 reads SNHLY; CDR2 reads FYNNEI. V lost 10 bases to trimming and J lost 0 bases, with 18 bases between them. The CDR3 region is CATSRRNPTNYGYTF. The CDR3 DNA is TGTGCCACCTCCCGCCGTAATCCGACTAACTATGGCTACACCTTC.

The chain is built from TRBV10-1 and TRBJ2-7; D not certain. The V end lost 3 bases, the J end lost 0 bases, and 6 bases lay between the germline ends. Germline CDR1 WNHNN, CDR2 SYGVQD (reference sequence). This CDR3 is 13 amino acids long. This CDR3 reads CASSDPPSYEQYF. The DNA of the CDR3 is TGCGCCAGCAGTGACCCCCCCTCCTACGAGCAGTACTTC.

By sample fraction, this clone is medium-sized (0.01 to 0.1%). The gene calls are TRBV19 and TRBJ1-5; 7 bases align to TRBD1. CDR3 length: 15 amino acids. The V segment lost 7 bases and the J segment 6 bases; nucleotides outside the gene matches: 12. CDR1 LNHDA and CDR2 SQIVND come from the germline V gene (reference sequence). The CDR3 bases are TGTGCCAGTACTAGAGGACAGGCGGGAGGTCAGCCCCAGCATTTT. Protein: CASTRGQAGGQPQHF.

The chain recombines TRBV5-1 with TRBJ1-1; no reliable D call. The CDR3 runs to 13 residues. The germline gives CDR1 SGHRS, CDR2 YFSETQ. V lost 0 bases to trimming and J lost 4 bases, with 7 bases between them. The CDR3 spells CASSLDGRTEAFF. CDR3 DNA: TGCGCCAGCAGCTTGGACGGGCGCACTGAAGCTTTCTTT.